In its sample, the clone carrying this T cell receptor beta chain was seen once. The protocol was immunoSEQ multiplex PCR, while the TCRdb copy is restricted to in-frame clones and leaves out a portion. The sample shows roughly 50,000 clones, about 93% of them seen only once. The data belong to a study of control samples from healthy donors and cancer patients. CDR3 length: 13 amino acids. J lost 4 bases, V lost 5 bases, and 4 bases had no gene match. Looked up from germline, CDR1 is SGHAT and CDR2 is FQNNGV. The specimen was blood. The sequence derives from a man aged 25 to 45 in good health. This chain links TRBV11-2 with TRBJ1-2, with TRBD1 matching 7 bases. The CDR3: CASSPDRVYGYTF. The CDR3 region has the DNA TGTGCCAGCAGCCCCGACAGGGTCTATGGCTACACCTTC.